The source of this T cell receptor (beta chain) is a study of shared clonotypes between healthy human individuals. Study-wide context: Aged 18 to 49, the donors were a couple of women and three men.

The V gene end was trimmed by 4 bases and the J gene end by 6 bases; junction bases not matched to a gene: 8. Germline CDR1 SGHNT, CDR2 YYREEE (reference sequence). The CDR3 spans 15 residues. Sequencing was performed with immunoSEQ multiplex PCR; in TCRdb, only in-frame clones are kept and a portion is missing. The sample lists hundreds of thousands of clones; about three quarters were seen once. The V call is TRBV5-4, the J call TRBJ2-3, with 10 bases fitting TRBD2. The source of this sequence is a woman aged 25 to 39 in good health. The specimen sequenced was memory CD4+ T cells sorted from blood. Subset noted: CD45RA-negative fraction. The CDR3 nucleotides read TGTGCCAGCAGCCCTGCTAGCGGGAGTATGGATACGCAGTATTTT. Translated: CASSPASGSMDTQYF. Looking up the rest from reference TRBV5-4 and TRBJ2-3 gives the full variable domain: ETGVTQSPTHLIKTRGQQVTLRCSSQSGHNTVSWYQQALGQGPQFIFQYYREEENGRGNFPPRFSGLQFPNYSSELNVNALELDDSALYLCASSPASGSMDTQYFGPGTRLTVL.